The clone carrying this T cell receptor beta chain was seen a few times. These data are taken from a study of T cells in Graves' hyperthyroidism and ophthalmopathy. V was pared by 7 bases and J by 1 base, with 26 bases between. This CDR3 is 20 amino acids long. Amplification targeted TCR beta CDR3 regions from RNA transcripts. First-round RT-PCR of the TCR CDR3 relied on the HTBI primer set. TCRdb fed the multiplex PCR reads into MiXCR, producing one record per CDR3 protein. The profile shows around 340,000 distinct CDR3 sequences, about 15% of them singletons. The PBMCs had their origin in approximately 10 ml of fresh peripheral blood.

J is TRBJ1-6 and V is TRBV12-3 or TRBV12-4, with a tentative D call TRBD1 (5 bases). The source material was blood. This clonotype was sampled from a woman under 40 with Graves' hyperthyroidism that later progressed to Graves' ophthalmopathy. The CDR3 sequence: CASTFKGRGLLRSYNSPLHF. The CDR3 coding sequence is TGTGCCAGCACCTTCAAAGGAAGGGGCCTTCTTCGGTCCTATAATTCACCCCTCCACTTT.